A selection of T cell receptor beta chains follows, all from one sample in a study of blood T cells in healthy people across ages. From the 5' RACE reads, TCRdb called clonotypes with MiXCR, one entry per CDR3 protein. Found here are some 1.1 million distinct CDR3 sequences, 30% to 40% of them singletons; the top ten hold less than 15%. Sample: blood. These receptors were taken from a man aged 18 to 29 in good health. CDR3s include the opening cysteine and the closing phenylalanine or tryptophan. D genes are given only for firm matches. Size is stated for part of the rows, as once, few or many counts, or as a class when the clone is expanded.

clone_size	j_call	d_call	v_call	cdr3_nt	cdr3_aa
few	TRBJ1-4	-	TRBV20-1	TGCAGTGCTAGTGGTGGGACTAATGAAAAACTGTTTTTT	CSASGGTNEKLFF
-	TRBJ2-7	TRBD2	TRBV4-2	TGTGCCAGCAGCCAAGGCGCTAGCGGGGGGACTACGTACGAGCAGTACTTC	CASSQGASGGTTYEQYF
few	TRBJ2-1	-	TRBV4-1	TGCGCCAGCAGCCAAGAAGGGAGCGCTAGCAATGAGCAGTTCTTC	CASSQEGSASNEQFF
-	TRBJ2-1	-	TRBV2	TGTGCCAGCAGTGAAGGTAGGGGTTACTCCAATGAGCAGTTCTTC	CASSEGRGYSNEQFF
few	TRBJ2-7	-	TRBV4-3	TGCGCCAGCAGCCAAGCCAAGGGGGGTCTCTACGAGCAGTACTTC	CASSQAKGGLYEQYF
-	TRBJ2-3	TRBD2	TRBV11-2	TGTGCCAGCAGCTTTATGGCTAGCGGGGCGGATACGCAGTATTTT	CASSFMASGADTQYF
-	TRBJ1-1	-	TRBV6-6	TGTGCCAGCAGTTACAACAGGGAGAACACTGAAGCTTTCTTT	CASSYNRENTEAFF
few	TRBJ2-3	-	TRBV4-1	TGCGCCAGCAGCCAAGATGGCGGACCTAGCACAGATACGCAGTATTTT	CASSQDGGPSTDTQYF
-	TRBJ1-2	TRBD1	TRBV20-1	TGCAGTGCTAGCCCGGGACAGGACTATGGCTACACCTTC	CSASPGQDYGYTF
few	TRBJ1-2	TRBD1	TRBV7-2	TGTGCCAGCAGCAATGGACAGGGGGAATTTTATGGCTACACCTTC	CASSNGQGEFYGYTF
few	TRBJ2-5	TRBD1	TRBV4-3	TGCGCCAGCAGCCAAGATCCGGCAGGGGGACAAGAGACCCAGTACTTC	CASSQDPAGGQETQYF
few	TRBJ2-3	-	TRBV5-1	TGCGCCAGCAGCTCTCTTTTTGCGGGCACAGATACGCAGTATTTT	CASSSLFAGTDTQYF
once	TRBJ1-2	-	TRBV5-1	TGCGCCAGCAGCTCCTCATCATTGGACTATGGCTACACCTTC	CASSSSSLDYGYTF
few	TRBJ1-6	-	TRBV20-1	TGCAGTGCTGGGCTCTATTCGAATTCACCCCTCCACTTT	CSAGLYSNSPLHF
-	TRBJ1-3	-	TRBV7-9	TGTGCCAGCAGCTTAGCATGGGGCACTGGAAACACCATATATTTT	CASSLAWGTGNTIYF
-	TRBJ2-3	-	TRBV20-1	TGCAGTGCTAGGGCACTAACGCAGGGAGAGACGCAGTATTTT	CSARALTQGETQYF
-	TRBJ1-2	TRBD1	TRBV2	TGTGCCAGCCACAAGGTCAAAACAGGGGAATCGGGCTACACCTTC	CASHKVKTGESGYTF
few	TRBJ2-3	-	TRBV10-3	TGTGCCATCAGTGAGTCCCAGCTTAGCACAGATACGCAGTATTTT	CAISESQLSTDTQYF
once	TRBJ1-2	TRBD1	TRBV30	TGTGCCTGGACACCGACAGGGGAAGGCTACACCTTC	CAWTPTGEGYTF
-	TRBJ1-5	-	TRBV9	TGTGCCAGCAGCGTAGAGGGCAGGGCAGGTCAGCCCCAGCATTTT	CASSVEGRAGQPQHF
-	TRBJ1-1	-	TRBV4-2	TGTGCCAGCAGCCAAGGGGCTGCGCCAACCACGAACACTGAAGCTTTCTTT	CASSQGAAPTTNTEAFF
-	TRBJ2-1	TRBD2	TRBV3-1	TGTGCCAGCAGCCAGCAGACTAGCGGGGGAAGTTGGGAGCAGTTCTTC	CASSQQTSGGSWEQFF
-	TRBJ1-1	-	TRBV4-3	TGCGCCAGCAGCCAAGTCGAGGTAAGAGACACTGAAGCTTTCTTT	CASSQVEVRDTEAFF
-	TRBJ1-4	TRBD1	TRBV19	TGTGCCAGTAGTATCATACAGGGGAATGAAAAACTGTTTTTT	CASSIIQGNEKLFF
-	TRBJ2-3	-	TRBV20-1	TGCAGTGCTAGTCTATGGACTTCTACCGGCGCAGATACGCAGTATTTT	CSASLWTSTGADTQYF
-	TRBJ1-1	TRBD1	TRBV14	TGTGCCAGCAGCCAAGGACAGGGTGGGTGGACTGAAGCTTTCTTT	CASSQGQGGWTEAFF
-	TRBJ2-1	-	TRBV29-1	TGCAGCGTTGTTACTGGTTCCAACTCCTACAATGAGCAGTTCTTC	CSVVTGSNSYNEQFF
few	TRBJ2-7	TRBD1	TRBV28	TGTGCCAGCTCCGGGACAGGCTCTTTCTACGAGCAGTACTTC	CASSGTGSFYEQYF
few	TRBJ2-3	TRBD2	TRBV4-3	TGCGCCAGCAGCCAACTTGGACTAGCGGGACGCACAGATACGCAGTATTTT	CASSQLGLAGRTDTQYF
-	TRBJ1-1	-	TRBV20-1	TGCAGTGCTAGTACCTTGGACAGCCGACTAGTGAGGACTGAAGCTTTCTTT	CSASTLDSRLVRTEAFF
-	TRBJ1-1	-	TRBV12-3/TRBV12-4	TGTGCCACCACTGGGACCATCCACACTGAAGCTTTCTTT	CATTGTIHTEAFF
many	TRBJ2-3	TRBD1	TRBV12-3/TRBV12-4	TGTGCCAGCAGTCCTACAGGGGTCACAGATACGCAGTATTTT	CASSPTGVTDTQYF
few	TRBJ1-6	-	TRBV7-2	TGTGCCAGCAGCTTAAACGTGTGGCAGGGTGATTCACCCCTCCACTTT	CASSLNVWQGDSPLHF
-	TRBJ2-5	-	TRBV29-1	TGCAGCGTTGTTGACGAGTACCAAGAGACCCAGTACTTC	CSVVDEYQETQYF
-	TRBJ2-2	TRBD2	TRBV2	TGTGCCAGCAGGCGGGGGTCCAACACCGGGGAGCTGTTTTTT	CASRRGSNTGELFF
-	TRBJ2-5	-	TRBV12-3/TRBV12-4	TGTGCCAGCAGTTCCTCACAGGGAGCTCAAGAGACCCAGTACTTC	CASSSSQGAQETQYF
few	TRBJ2-3	-	TRBV14	TGTGCCAGCAGCCAAGTTTCGGGGGTATACACAGATACGCAGTATTTT	CASSQVSGVYTDTQYF
few	TRBJ2-7	-	TRBV12-3/TRBV12-4	TGTGCCAGCAGTTTCGCTGCAGGCTACGAGCAGTACTTC	CASSFAAGYEQYF
few	TRBJ1-2	-	TRBV7-2	TGTGCCAGCAGCTTAGGGGGGCGGGAAACTAACTATGGCTACACCTTC	CASSLGGRETNYGYTF
once	TRBJ1-1	TRBD1	TRBV20-1	TGCAGTGCTAGAGACCCCCGGGACAGGGGGTCGGAGGCTTTCTTT	CSARDPRDRGSEAFF
-	TRBJ1-1	-	TRBV4-1	TGCGCCAGCAGCCGCGAGCCTCGGAGCCCTGAAGCTTTCTTT	CASSREPRSPEAFF
few	TRBJ2-5	-	TRBV7-9	TGTTCCAGCAGCTCCCGACAGGAGAGCACACAAGAGACCCAGTACTTC	CSSSSRQESTQETQYF
few	TRBJ2-1	TRBD1	TRBV12-3/TRBV12-4	TGTGCCAGCACCCTAGGGGTGACAGGGGGTTACTACAATGAGCAGTTCTTC	CASTLGVTGGYYNEQFF
-	TRBJ2-4	-	TRBV20-1	TGCAGTGCTAGGCCGCAGGGTCTCAATGAGCAGTACTTC	CSARPQGLNEQYF
-	TRBJ1-1	TRBD1	TRBV6-2/TRBV6-3	TGTGCCAGCAGTTACGGCTGGACAGGGAACACTGAAGCTTTCTTT	CASSYGWTGNTEAFF
-	TRBJ2-3	-	TRBV5-1	TGCGCCAGCAGCTTACAGGAGCGCACAGATACGCAGTATTTT	CASSLQERTDTQYF
few	TRBJ1-1	-	TRBV12-3/TRBV12-4	TGTGCCAGCAGTTTAGCAGGGCGGTCCACTGAAGCTTTCTTT	CASSLAGRSTEAFF
few	TRBJ2-3	-	TRBV20-1	TGCAGTGCTAGAGATTCCGTGGAGGTTGATACGCAGTATTTT	CSARDSVEVDTQYF
-	TRBJ2-3	TRBD2	TRBV6-2/TRBV6-3	TGTGCCAGCAGCCAGCGGGGGCCCGGCACAGATACGCAGTATTTT	CASSQRGPGTDTQYF
few	TRBJ2-1	TRBD2	TRBV20-1	TGCAGTCAAGTGGGGCCCGGGACTAGCGGGGCCAATGAGCAGTTCTTC	CSQVGPGTSGANEQFF
few	TRBJ2-1	-	TRBV4-3	TGCGCCAGCAGCCAAGATACCGGGCGCTATGAGCAGTTCTTC	CASSQDTGRYEQFF
-	TRBJ2-3	-	TRBV4-2	TGTGCCAGCAGCCAAGCGGCGGGCACAGATACGCAGTATTTT	CASSQAAGTDTQYF
-	TRBJ2-5	-	TRBV9	TGTGCCAGCAGCGTAGGTAACAGGTACAGCCAAGAGACCCAGTACTTC	CASSVGNRYSQETQYF
-	TRBJ2-2	-	TRBV11-2	TGTGCCAGCAGGCCGTCGAGGGGACACACCGGGGAGCTGTTTTTT	CASRPSRGHTGELFF
-	TRBJ2-3	-	TRBV12-3/TRBV12-4	TGTGCCAGCACCGAAGAATATCAGGCGGGTGCGCAGTATTTT	CASTEEYQAGAQYF